This T cell receptor beta chain appears in the sequencing data of a study of follicular helper T cells after annual influenza vaccination. Study-wide background: Sampling occurred days 0, 7 and 28 after each influenza vaccination.

In regard to this clone: Its antigen is undetermined.

The table came from immunoSEQ multiplex PCR; TCRdb's copy has only in-frame clones and leaves some out. The sample has several thousand clones; roughly 80% are singletons. Germline V gives CDR1 MDHEN, CDR2 SYDVKM. Deletions cut 4 bases from V and 5 bases from J, with 19 bases between. The CDR3 is 16 amino acids. Study-level findings and limits: Successive annual vaccinations recalled a recurrent oligoclonal ICOS+CD38+ cTfh response with influenza-specific clonotypes.

Sample time point: 2014-2015 season, 7 days after vaccination. Adults received seasonal inactivated influenza vaccine, with sorted blood CD4 subsets sequenced before and after. This material consisted of CXCR5+ CD38- circulating T follicular helper cells from blood, taken 7 days after influenza vaccination. Subset described: circulating Tfh, non-naive CD4+CXCR5+PD-1+ (ICOS+CD38+ or ICOS-CD38-). The TCR comes from an adult who received the influenza vaccine. The chain links TRBV28 to TRBJ2-3; D perhaps matches TRBD2 (6 bases). CDR3: CASSSWGGPSRDTQYF. DNA of the CDR3: TGTGCCAGCAGTTCCTGGGGAGGCCCCTCTCGAGATACGCAGTATTTT.